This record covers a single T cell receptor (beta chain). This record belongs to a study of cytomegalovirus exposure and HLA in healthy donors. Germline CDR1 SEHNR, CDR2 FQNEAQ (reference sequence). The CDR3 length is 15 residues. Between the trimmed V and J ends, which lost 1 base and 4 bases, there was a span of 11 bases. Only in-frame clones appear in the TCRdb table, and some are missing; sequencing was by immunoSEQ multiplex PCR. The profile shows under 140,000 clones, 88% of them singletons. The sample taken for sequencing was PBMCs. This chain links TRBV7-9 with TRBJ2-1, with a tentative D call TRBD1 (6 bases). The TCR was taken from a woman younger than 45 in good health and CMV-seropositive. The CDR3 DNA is TGTGCCAGCAGCTTAGTAGGGGGACCATACAATGAGCAGTTCTTC. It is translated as CASSLVGGPYNEQFF.